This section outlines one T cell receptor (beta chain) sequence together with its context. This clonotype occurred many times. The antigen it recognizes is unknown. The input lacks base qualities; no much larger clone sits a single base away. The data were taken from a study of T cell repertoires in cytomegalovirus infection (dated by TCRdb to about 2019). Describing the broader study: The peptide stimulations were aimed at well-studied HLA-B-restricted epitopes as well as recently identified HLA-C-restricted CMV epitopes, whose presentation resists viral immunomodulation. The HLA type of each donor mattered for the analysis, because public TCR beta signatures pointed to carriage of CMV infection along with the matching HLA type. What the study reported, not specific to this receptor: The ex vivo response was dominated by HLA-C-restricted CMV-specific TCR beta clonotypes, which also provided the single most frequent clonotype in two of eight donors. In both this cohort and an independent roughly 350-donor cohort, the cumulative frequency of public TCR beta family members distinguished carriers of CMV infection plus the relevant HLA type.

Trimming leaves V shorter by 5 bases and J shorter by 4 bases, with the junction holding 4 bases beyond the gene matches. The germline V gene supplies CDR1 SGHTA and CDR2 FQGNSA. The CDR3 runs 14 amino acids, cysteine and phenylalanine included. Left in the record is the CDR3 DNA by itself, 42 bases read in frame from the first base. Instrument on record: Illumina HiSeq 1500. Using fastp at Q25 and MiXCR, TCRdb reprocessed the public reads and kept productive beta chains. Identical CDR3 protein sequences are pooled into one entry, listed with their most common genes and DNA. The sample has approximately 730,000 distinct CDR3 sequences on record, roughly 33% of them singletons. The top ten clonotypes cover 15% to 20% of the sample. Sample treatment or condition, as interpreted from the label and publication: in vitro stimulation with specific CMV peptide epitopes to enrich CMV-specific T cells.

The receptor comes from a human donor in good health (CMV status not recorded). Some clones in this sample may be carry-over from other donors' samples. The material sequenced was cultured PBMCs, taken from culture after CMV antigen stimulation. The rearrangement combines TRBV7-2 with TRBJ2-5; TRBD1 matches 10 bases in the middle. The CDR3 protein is CASSTGQGRETQYF. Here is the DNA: TGTGCCAGCAGCACGGGACAGGGGAGAGAGACCCAGTACTTC.